A selection of T cell receptor beta chains follows, all from one sample in a study of cytomegalovirus exposure and HLA in healthy donors. The method was immunoSEQ multiplex PCR; TCRdb's version includes in-frame clones alone and lacks a portion of them. The ten top clones account for 12%, within a sample of roughly 54,000 clones. Source material: PBMCs. Receptor source: a woman aged 25-40 years in good health and CMV-seropositive. Each CDR3 is given with its conserved first and last residue. Fields, in order: J gene, clone size, D gene, CDR3 length, V gene, CDR3 protein, CDR3 DNA. A D gene is named only where the DNA matches it firmly. Where a row states a size, it is once, few, many or the class of an expanded clone; other rows omit it.

TRBJ1-4 . . 15 TRBV18 CASSQRQGSNEKLFF TGTGCCAGCTCACAACGGCAGGGATCTAATGAAAAACTGTTTTTT
TRBJ2-5 . . 13 TRBV6-1 CASSGAPAGTQYF TGTGCCAGCAGCGGGGCCCCAGCGGGGACCCAGTACTTC
TRBJ2-7 . . 12 TRBV5-1 CASSSGAYEQYF TGCGCCAGCAGCTCGGGGGCCTACGAGCAGTACTTC
TRBJ1-3 . TRBD1 15 TRBV6-5 CASSRTGAEGNTIYF TGTGCCAGCAGCCGGACAGGGGCAGAGGGAAACACCATATATTTT
TRBJ1-4 . . 16 TRBV14 CASSQYSGPTNEKLFF TGTGCCAGCAGCCAGTATAGCGGACCAACTAATGAAAAACTGTTTTTT
TRBJ1-5 . . 15 TRBV28 CASSLDLTQGQPQHF TGTGCCAGCAGTTTAGATTTGACCCAGGGCCAGCCCCAGCATTTT
TRBJ1-4 . . 16 TRBV10-3 CAISLRPAATNEKLFF TGTGCCATCAGTCTGAGGCCAGCCGCAACTAATGAAAAACTGTTTTTT
TRBJ2-7 . TRBD1 15 TRBV11-3 CASSCMGQQTYEQYF TGTGCCAGCAGCTGCATGGGACAGCAAACCTACGAGCAGTACTTC
TRBJ2-7 . TRBD2 16 TRBV27 CASTFVTAGGSYEQYF TGTGCCAGCACCTTTGTTACAGCGGGGGGATCCTACGAGCAGTACTTC
TRBJ2-1 . . 15 TRBV18 CASSPRRTENNEQFF TGTGCCAGCTCACCCCGGCGGACTGAAAACAATGAGCAGTTCTTC
TRBJ2-1 . . 11 TRBV6-5 CASSYFDEQFF TGTGCCAGCAGTTACTTCGATGAGCAGTTCTTC
TRBJ1-1 . . 15 TRBV19 CASSTSGDLNTEAFF TGTGCCAGTAGTACCTCCGGAGACTTGAACACTGAAGCTTTCTTT
TRBJ2-2 . . 16 TRBV6-5 CASSSPGQANTGELFF TGTGCCAGCAGTTCACCGGGACAAGCGAACACCGGGGAGCTGTTTTTT
TRBJ2-7 . . 12 TRBV11-2 CASSFQVYEQYF TGTGCCAGCAGCTTTCAGGTCTACGAGCAGTACTTC
TRBJ2-7 . . 13 TRBV11-3 CASSLYSAYEQYF TGTGCCAGCAGCTTGTACAGTGCTTACGAGCAGTACTTC
TRBJ1-3 . . 18 TRBV18 CASSPLLFGEFSGNTIYF TGTGCCAGCTCACCACTCCTATTCGGGGAATTCTCTGGAAACACCATATATTTT
TRBJ2-2 . TRBD2 17 TRBV19 CASSMTGSGRGSGELFF TGTGCCAGTAGTATGACAGGTAGCGGGAGAGGCTCCGGGGAGCTGTTTTTT
TRBJ2-1 . . 13 TRBV30 CAWSVLGANEQFF TGTGCCTGGAGTGTACTTGGGGCCAATGAGCAGTTCTTC
TRBJ1-1 . TRBD1 16 TRBV11-3 CASSTRQGAPNTEAFF TGTGCCAGCAGCACCCGACAGGGGGCCCCGAACACTGAAGCTTTCTTT
TRBJ1-2 . . 12 TRBV9 CASSVAGVGYTF TGTGCCAGCAGCGTAGCCGGGGTCGGCTACACCTTC
TRBJ2-7 . . 13 TRBV18 CASSSAGASEQYF TGTGCCAGCTCATCCGCAGGGGCCTCCGAGCAGTACTTC
TRBJ2-7 . . 15 TRBV4-1 CASSQSQHSSYEQYF TGCGCCAGCAGCCAATCCCAACACAGCTCCTACGAGCAGTACTTC
TRBJ1-3 . . 14 TRBV4-1 CASSPGFPGNTIYF TGCGCCAGTAGCCCGGGGTTTCCTGGAAACACCATATATTTT
TRBJ2-7 . TRBD2 13 TRBV2 CASNLAGNYEQYF TGTGCCAGCAACCTAGCGGGGAACTACGAGCAGTACTTC
TRBJ1-1 . . 16 TRBV15 CATSRARQLMNTEAFF TGTGCCACCAGCCGAGCTCGTCAACTGATGAACACTGAAGCTTTCTTT
TRBJ1-4 . . 14 TRBV30 CAWGSPRGDEKLFF TGTGCCTGGGGGTCGCCCCGGGGAGATGAAAAACTGTTTTTT
TRBJ1-1 . . 11 TRBV20-1 CSAIRDIEAFF TGCAGTGCGATCCGGGACATAGAAGCTTTCTTT
TRBJ1-2 . . 14 TRBV28 CASSPPRTNYGYTF TGTGCCAGCAGTCCCCCGAGAACTAACTATGGCTACACCTTC
TRBJ1-2 . TRBD1 14 TRBV7-3 CASSQTGTGYGYTF TGTGCCAGCAGCCAGACTGGGACAGGCTATGGCTACACCTTC
TRBJ2-7 . TRBD1 13 TRBV25-1 CASSTGGTYEQYF TGTGCCAGCAGTACAGGGGGCACGTACGAGCAGTACTTC
TRBJ2-3 . TRBD1 15 TRBV5-1 CASSSKDRVADTQYF TGCGCCAGCAGCTCCAAGGACAGGGTTGCAGATACGCAGTATTTT
TRBJ2-3 . TRBD2 16 TRBV9 CASSVGLAGGADTQYF TGTGCCAGCAGCGTAGGACTAGCGGGAGGGGCAGATACGCAGTATTTT
TRBJ1-2 . TRBD1 15 TRBV6-1 CASSAPQDRVDGYTF TGTGCCAGCAGTGCCCCCCAAGACAGGGTAGATGGCTACACCTTC
TRBJ1-2 . TRBD1 14 TRBV6-1 CASSDVGTGWGYTF TGTGCCAGCAGTGATGTGGGGACAGGGTGGGGCTACACCTTC
TRBJ1-4 . . 15 TRBV19 CASSISTGGSEKLFF TGTGCCAGTAGTATCTCGACAGGAGGAAGCGAAAAACTGTTTTTT
TRBJ2-7 . TRBD2 16 TRBV10-3 CAISNPVGRAEYEQYF TGTGCCATCAGTAACCCCGTCGGGAGGGCCGAGTACGAGCAGTACTTC
TRBJ2-7 . TRBD2 13 TRBV30 CAWSSSGGGEQYF TGTGCCTGGAGTAGTAGCGGGGGTGGCGAGCAGTACTTC
TRBJ1-5 . TRBD1 16 TRBV6-6 CASSTGQSYSNQPQHF TGTGCCAGCAGTACGGGACAGTCATATAGCAATCAGCCCCAGCATTTT
TRBJ1-2 . . 14 TRBV19 CASSIWGISYGYTF TGTGCCAGTAGTATTTGGGGCATTAGCTATGGCTACACCTTC
TRBJ1-1 . TRBD1 17 TRBV10-2 CASSEYRTGGRNTEAFF TGCGCCAGCAGTGAGTATCGGACAGGGGGCCGGAACACTGAAGCTTTCTTT
TRBJ2-2 . TRBD2 14 TRBV9 CASSPWGGSEELFF TGTGCCAGCAGCCCCTGGGGCGGGAGCGAGGAGCTGTTTTTT
TRBJ2-5 . TRBD2 15 TRBV6-1 CASSGLAGEQETQYF TGTGCCAGCAGCGGACTAGCGGGGGAACAAGAGACCCAGTACTTC
TRBJ2-7 . TRBD1 14 TRBV6-1 CASNPDRGRSEQYF TGTGCCAGCAATCCGGACAGGGGGCGGAGCGAGCAGTACTTC
TRBJ1-1 . TRBD1 16 TRBV5-1 CASSLTRDRANTEAFF TGCGCCAGCAGCCTTACAAGGGACAGGGCGAACACTGAAGCTTTCTTT
TRBJ1-2 . TRBD1 16 TRBV6-5 CASSYSRSRTGAGYTF TGTGCCAGCAGTTACTCGAGATCTCGGACAGGGGCTGGCTACACCTTC
TRBJ2-4 . . 14 TRBV7-9 CASSSLGAVDIQYF TGTGCCAGCAGCTCTCTGGGGGCCGTGGACATTCAGTACTTC
TRBJ2-1 medium-sized TRBD1 12 TRBV7-9 CASGTGASEQFF TGTGCCAGCGGGACAGGGGCTAGTGAGCAGTTCTTC
TRBJ1-5 . . 13 TRBV5-1 CASSPGLGKPQHF TGCGCCAGCAGCCCGGGATTGGGAAAGCCCCAGCATTTT
TRBJ2-2 . TRBD2 16 TRBV4-1 CASSQERAGDTGELFF TGCGCCAGCAGCCAAGAAAGGGCGGGAGATACCGGGGAGCTGTTTTTT
TRBJ1-1 . . 15 TRBV5-1 CASSLAGGVNTEAFF TGCGCCAGCAGCTTGGCGGGGGGGGTGAACACTGAAGCTTTCTTT
TRBJ2-7 . TRBD1 14 TRBV19 CASSIRQGAREQYF TGTGCCAGTAGTATAAGACAGGGGGCAAGGGAGCAGTACTTC
TRBJ2-2 . TRBD1 15 TRBV10-3 CATGTGTANTGELFF TGTGCCACGGGGACCGGGACAGCGAACACCGGGGAGCTGTTTTTT
TRBJ1-2 . . 15 TRBV27 CASSPNPGQKWGYTF TGTGCCAGCAGTCCAAACCCAGGACAGAAGTGGGGCTACACCTTC
TRBJ2-7 . TRBD2 11 TRBV5-1 CASSAGGGQYF TGCGCCAGCAGCGCGGGAGGGGGGCAGTACTTC
TRBJ1-5 . . 15 TRBV5-6 CASSLAVHPNQPQHF TGTGCCAGCAGCTTGGCAGTGCACCCTAATCAGCCCCAGCATTTT